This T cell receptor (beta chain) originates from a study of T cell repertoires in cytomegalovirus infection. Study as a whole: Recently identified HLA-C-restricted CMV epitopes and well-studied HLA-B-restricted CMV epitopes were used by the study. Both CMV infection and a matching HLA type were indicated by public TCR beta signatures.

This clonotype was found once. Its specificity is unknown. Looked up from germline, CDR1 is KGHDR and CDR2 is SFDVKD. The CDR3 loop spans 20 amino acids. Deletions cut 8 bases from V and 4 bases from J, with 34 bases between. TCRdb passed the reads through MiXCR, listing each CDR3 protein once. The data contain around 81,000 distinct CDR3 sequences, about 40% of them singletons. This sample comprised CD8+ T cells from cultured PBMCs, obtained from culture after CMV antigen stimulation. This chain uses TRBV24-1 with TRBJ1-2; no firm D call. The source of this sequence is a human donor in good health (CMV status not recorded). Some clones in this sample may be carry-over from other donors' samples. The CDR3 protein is CATTGLQGGPILVGGYGYTF. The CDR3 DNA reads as TGTGCCACCACCGGTCTGCAAGGCGGACCAATACTTGTGGGCGGCTATGGCTACACCTTC.